Following are 6 T cell receptor beta chains from one sample sequenced in a study of blood T cells in healthy people across ages. Together with a sample-barcoded 5' primer, a J-beta primer mix was included in a second PCR lasting roughly 6 to 12 cycles. MiXCR was run by TCRdb on the 5' RACE reads, yielding one entry per CDR3 protein. Here the sample spans more than 800,000 distinct CDR3 sequences, around 30% being singletons. Sequencing used blood. All receptors derive from a woman at least 80 years old in good health.

This clonotype has a count of ten or more. The J gene is TRBJ2-3, the V gene TRBV5-1; 11 bases match TRBD2. CDR1 and CDR2 from the germline V gene are SGHRS and YFSETQ. J was trimmed by 1 base and V by 2 bases; bases with no gene match: 3. This CDR3 comprises 16 residues. CDR3 sequence reads: CASSFQLAGGTDTQYF. The CDR3 nucleotides are TGCGCCAGCAGCTTCCAACTAGCGGGGGGCACAGATACGCAGTATTTT.

At least ten counts were recorded for this clonotype. A much larger clonotype is one base distant, so this may be a read error. The chain joins TRBV29-1 to TRBJ2-1, with TRBD2 identical over 8 bases. CDR1 is SQVTM, CDR2 ANQGSEA, per germline. The CDR3 is 10 residues long. The J segment lost 9 bases and the V segment lost 6 bases, leaving 1 base of the junction unmatched. The CDR3 region is CSVAGVEQFF. CDR3 coding DNA: TGCAGCGTAGCGGGGGTTGAGCAGTTCTTC.

This chain uses TRBV5-6 with TRBJ2-4; no clear D gene. Gene TRBJ2-7 matches the end of the DNA better, so the J call may be wrong. Germline V gene data show CDR1 as SGHDT and CDR2 as YYEEEE. CDR3 length equals 13 residues. CDR3 protein: CASSLGYYNEQYF. The CDR3 region has the DNA TGTGCCAGCAGCTTGGGGTACTACAACGAGCAGTACTTC.

There are many counts of this clonotype. The chain combines TRBV15 with TRBJ2-5, with D perhaps matching TRBD2 (6 bases). V lost 8 bases, J lost 5 bases, and 12 bases lay in between. This CDR3 is 12 amino acids long. Germline CDR1 is LNHNV and CDR2 is YYDKDF (reference sequence). The CDR3 here is CATRRGGETQYF. CDR3 DNA: TGTGCCACCCGAAGGGGAGGTGAGACCCAGTACTTC.

This clonotype was seen more than once but under ten times. With a much larger clone just one base away, this may be a read error. This chain uses TRBV4-3 with TRBJ2-1; 10 bases fit TRBD2. The CDR3 is made up of 15 amino acids. Germline V gene sequence: CDR1 LGHNA, CDR2 YSLEER. This CDR3 reads CASNQSGLAFNEQFF. The CDR3 nucleotides read TGCGCCAGCAACCAATCGGGACTAGCGTTCAATGAGCAGTTCTTC.

This clonotype is a singleton in its sample. The rearrangement joins TRBV7-3 to TRBJ2-3; D not certain. CDR3 length equals 15 residues. Trimming took 5 bases from V and 0 from J, leaving 12 bases between them. The germline gives CDR1 SGHTA, CDR2 FQGTGA. CDR3 loop: CASSPGPSSTDTQYF. CDR3 bases: TGTGCCAGCAGCCCAGGACCGTCTAGCACAGATACGCAGTATTTT.